The 17 T cell receptor beta chains reported below all come from one sample, sequenced in a study of T-cell memory formation after mild COVID-19. TCRdb re-analysed the 5' RACE reads in MiXCR, keeping a single row per CDR3 protein. The sample has hundreds of thousands of distinct CDR3 sequences, about 22% seen once; the top ten hold around 14%. Sequencing was performed on PBMCs or a T cell subset sorted from them (not recorded which). These receptor sequences come from an adult woman who had mild COVID-19 (a few samples of this study predate the infection). Cell type and time point are not known.

This clonotype was recorded at least ten times. The junction departs from germline at one end; a sequencing error may be responsible. The chain combines TRBV5-1 with TRBJ2-7; TRBD1 matches 9 bases. The CDR3 length is 13 residues. CDR1 is SGHRS and CDR2 is YFSETQ in the germline V gene. CDR3 region: CASRPGQGYEQYF. The DNA for the CDR3 is TGTGCCAGCAGACCGGGACAGGGCTACGAGCAGTACTTC.

This clonotype was detected only a few times. This chain joins TRBV7-9 and TRBJ2-4; maybe TRBD1 (5 bases). Germline assignment: CDR1 SEHNR and CDR2 FQNEAQ (reference sequence). Trimming removed 1 base from V and 4 bases from J, with 8 bases in between. This CDR3 has 14 amino acids. CDR3 bases: TGTGCCAGCAGCTTAGAACAGGCGAAAAACATTCAGTACTTC. This translates into CASSLEQAKNIQYF. The full variable domain, in which reference TRBV7-9 and TRBJ2-4 provide the parts outside the CDR3, is DTGVSQNPRHKITKRGQNVTFRCDPISEHNRLYWYRQTLGQGPEFLTYFQNEAQLEKSRLLSDRFSAERPKGSFSTLEIQRTEQGDSAMYLCASSLEQAKNIQYFGAGTRLSVL.

This clonotype was counted only a few times. The V gene is TRBV7-2, the J gene TRBJ2-7; 11 nucleotides match TRBD1. Germline V gene data show CDR1 as SGHTA and CDR2 as FQGNSA. This CDR3 has 15 residues. The V and J ends lost 5 bases and 4 bases, in that order; junction bases with no gene match: 7. In nucleotides, the CDR3 is TGTGCCAGCAGCCAAAGGACAGGGGGCCCTTACGAGCAGTACTTC. The encoded protein is CASSQRTGGPYEQYF.

This clonotype was seen ten or more times. The chain links TRBV7-9 to TRBJ1-6; D may be TRBD1 (6 bases). Germline V gene data show CDR1 as SEHNR and CDR2 as FQNEAQ (reference sequence). V lost 4 bases and J lost 10, with 20 bases in between. The CDR3 is 16 residues long. The CDR3 sequence is CASSSTGTTGNSPLHF. For the CDR3, the DNA is TGTGCCAGCAGCTCCACCGGGACAACAGGGAACTCACCCCTCCACTTT.

This clonotype has a single count. The genes are TRBV20-1 and TRBJ2-3; TRBD2 aligns across 11 bases. CDR1 DFQATT and CDR2 SNEGSKA come from the germline V gene (reference sequence). V lost 2 bases to trimming and J lost 0 bases; unmatched junction nucleotides: 7. The CDR3 length is 17 residues. DNA for the CDR3: TGCAGTGCTAGAATCGGGACTAGCGGACCTAGCACAGATACGCAGTATTTT. It translates to CSARIGTSGPSTDTQYF.

The rearrangement joins TRBV4-3 to TRBJ2-7, with a possible D match to TRBD1 (6 bases). Between the trimmed V and J ends, which lost 1 base and 5 bases, there was a span of 12 bases. Per the germline V gene, CDR1 is LGHNA and CDR2 is YSLEER. The CDR3 has 14 amino acids. DNA for the CDR3: TGCGCCAGCAGCCAAGCCGCGGCAGGGGACGAGCAGTACTTC. Translated, it gives CASSQAAAGDEQYF.

This clonotype appeared a few times. V gene TRBV27 combines with J gene TRBJ1-1; TRBD1 matches 8 bases. Germline V gene data show CDR1 as MNHEY and CDR2 as SMNVEV (reference sequence). CDR3 length: 16 residues. Germline trimming cut 4 bases from V and 4 bases from J; bases unmatched to any gene: 11. The CDR3 region has the DNA TGTGCCAGCAGTTCAACAGGGGGGGGACGAGTCACTGAAGCTTTCTTT. Protein: CASSSTGGGRVTEAFF.

The chain couples TRBV14 to TRBJ1-1; D gene ambiguous. Trimming shortened V by 4 bases and J by 1 base, and 7 bases separated the two germline ends. The CDR3 is made up of 13 amino acids. CDR1 is SGHDN, CDR2 FVKESK, per germline. CDR3 in DNA: TGTGCCAGCAGCCCCCTGGGGAACACTGAAGCTTTCTTT. This encodes CASSPLGNTEAFF.

V usage is TRBV4-1 and J usage is TRBJ2-7; TRBD1 matches 8 bases. The trim removed 3 bases at V and 6 bases at J, leaving 22 bases unmatched. In germline, CDR1 is MGHRA, CDR2 YSYEKL. The CDR3 covers 19 residues. The CDR3 region has the DNA TGCGCCAGCAGCCAGGAAGGCGTCCTCAGGGGGCCCTTACTCTCCGAGCAGTACTTC. Its translation is CASSQEGVLRGPLLSEQYF.

This clonotype appeared a few times. This sequence joins TRBV5-1 and TRBJ2-7, with 12 bases fitting TRBD1. With 4 bases clipped from V and 5 bases from J, the junction kept 13 bases outside the gene matches. The CDR3 length is 17 residues. CDR1 is SGHRS, CDR2 YFSETQ, per germline. As DNA, the CDR3 is TGCGCCAGCAGCCCAGCTCCGGGACAGGGGGCTATCGACGAGCAGTACTTC. Its protein is CASSPAPGQGAIDEQYF.

V gene TRBV4-1 combines with J gene TRBJ2-1; 12 nucleotides match TRBD1. The germline CDR1 and CDR2 sequences are MGHRA and YSYEKL. The CDR3 runs to 20 residues. J gave up 0 bases and V 0 bases, and 9 bases lay outside the gene matches. The CDR3 DNA reads as TGCGCCAGCAGCCAAGATAGGGGACAGGGGGCCCCGAGCTCCTACAATGAGCAGTTCTTC. This encodes CASSQDRGQGAPSSYNEQFF.

This clonotype was detected only a few times. The rearrangement joins TRBV3-1 to TRBJ1-1; tentatively, D is TRBD1 (5 bases). In germline, CDR1 is LGHDT, CDR2 YNNKEL (reference sequence). The CDR3 totals 14 residues. V dropped 3 bases and J dropped 2 bases, with 10 bases sitting between them. The CDR3 protein is CASSHRTPNTEAFF. The CDR3 coding sequence is TGTGCCAGCAGCCATAGGACACCAAACACTGAAGCTTTCTTT.

The J gene is TRBJ2-2, the V gene TRBV12-3 or TRBV12-4; tentative D call: TRBD2 (5 bases). Trimming removed 1 base at V and 6 bases at J, with 12 bases between. This CDR3 is 15 amino acids long. In DNA form, the CDR3 reads TGTGCCAGCAGTTTAGGAGCGGCCCGGGCCGGGGAGCTGTTTTTT. This codes for CASSLGAARAGELFF.

This clonotype occurred a few times. V and J are TRBV7-3 and TRBJ2-7, with 10 bases matching TRBD2. Germline V lookup: CDR1 SGHTA, CDR2 FQGTGA. The V segment lost 8 bases and the J segment 4 bases; nucleotides outside the gene matches: 5. This CDR3 comprises 13 residues. The CDR3 bases are TGTGCCAGCGCAGAACTAGCGGGGTACGAGCAGTACTTC. Protein sequence: CASAELAGYEQYF. Full variable domain (outside the CDR3, taken from reference TRBV7-3 and TRBJ2-7): GAGVSQTPSNKVTEKGKYVELRCDPISGHTALYWYRQSLGQGPEFLIYFQGTGAADDSGLPNDRFFAVRPEGSVSTLKIQRTERGDSAVYLCASAELAGYEQYFGPGTRLTVT.

The V gene is TRBV7-9, the J gene TRBJ2-3, with TRBD2 matching over 11 bases. This CDR3 spans 19 amino acids. V lost 1 base to trimming and J lost 1 base; unmatched junction nucleotides: 10. CDR1 SEHNR and CDR2 FQNEAQ come from the germline V gene (reference sequence). The CDR3 nucleotides read TGTGCCAGCAGCTTAGTTGGTCTAGCGGGGGGTATGGGCACAGATACGCAGTATTTT. This translates into CASSLVGLAGGMGTDTQYF.

This chain connects TRBV7-9 to TRBJ1-1; 7 nucleotides line up with TRBD1. CDR3 length: 15 residues. The germline V gene has CDR1 SEHNR and CDR2 FQNEAQ (reference sequence). V dropped 1 base and J dropped 5; count of bases not matched to a gene: 7. CDR3 region: CASSLGQGRGTEAFF. The DNA for the CDR3 is TGTGCCAGCAGCTTAGGACAGGGCCGGGGGACTGAAGCTTTCTTT. The whole variable domain, remainder taken from reference TRBV7-9 and TRBJ1-1, is DTGVSQNPRHKITKRGQNVTFRCDPISEHNRLYWYRQTLGQGPEFLTYFQNEAQLEKSRLLSDRFSAERPKGSFSTLEIQRTEQGDSAMYLCASSLGQGRGTEAFFGQGTRLTVV.

The chain combines TRBV13 with TRBJ2-1, with D possibly TRBD1 on 5 matching bases. CDR3 length equals 13 residues. Trimming shortened V by 5 bases and J by 10 bases, and 15 bases separated the two germline ends. CDR1 and CDR2 from the germline V gene are PRHDT and FYEKMQ (reference sequence). This CDR3 reads CASSLPRQTEQFF. The CDR3 nucleotides are TGTGCCAGCAGCCTCCCCCGACAGACCGAGCAGTTCTTC.